The text below deals with one T cell receptor (beta chain). The antigen remains unidentified. As for time point: time of PML onset. Detection of JC virus DNA in cerebrospinal fluid confirmed PML diagnosed from clinical and MRI findings. After about 16 to 60 months on natalizumab, the natalizumab-treated patients developed PML. Per the germline V gene, CDR1 is MNHEY and CDR2 is SMNVEV (reference sequence). V gave up 6 bases and J gave up 0 bases, with 12 bases separating them. The CDR3 is 15 residues long. The data originate from a study of multiple sclerosis patients with progressive multifocal leukoencephalopathy. The study's findings and limits: Clones expanded at PML were already present before and during natalizumab.

The protocol was immunoSEQ multiplex PCR, while the TCRdb copy is restricted to in-frame clones and leaves out a portion. The sample includes some 31,000 clones, over 75% of them seen just once. The J gene is TRBJ2-1, the V gene TRBV27, with a possible D match to TRBD2 (6 bases). The receptor was derived from a human donor with progressive multifocal leukoencephalopathy. The specimen was PBMCs, collected from a patient treated with natalizumab. Here the CDR3 reads CASRRDLSSYNEQFF. The CDR3 bases are TGTGCCAGCAGAAGGGACTTAAGCTCCTACAATGAGCAGTTCTTC.